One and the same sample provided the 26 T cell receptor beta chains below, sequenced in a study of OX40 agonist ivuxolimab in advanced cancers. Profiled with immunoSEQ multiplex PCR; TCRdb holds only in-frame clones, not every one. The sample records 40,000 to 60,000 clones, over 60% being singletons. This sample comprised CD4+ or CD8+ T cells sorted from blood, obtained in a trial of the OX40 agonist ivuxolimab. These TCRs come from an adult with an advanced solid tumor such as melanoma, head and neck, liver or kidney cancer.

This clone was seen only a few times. CDR3 in DNA: TGTGCCAGCAGCTTGGGACTAGCGTTACCCACAGATACGCAGTATTTT. Amino acid sequence: CASSLGLALPTDTQYF. The chain joins TRBV7-9 to TRBJ2-3; 10 nucleotides line up with TRBD2. Germline CDR1 is SEHNR and CDR2 is FQNEAQ (reference sequence). CDR3 length equals 16 residues. V trimming: 3 bases; J trimming: 2 bases; junction bases outside the gene matches: 5.

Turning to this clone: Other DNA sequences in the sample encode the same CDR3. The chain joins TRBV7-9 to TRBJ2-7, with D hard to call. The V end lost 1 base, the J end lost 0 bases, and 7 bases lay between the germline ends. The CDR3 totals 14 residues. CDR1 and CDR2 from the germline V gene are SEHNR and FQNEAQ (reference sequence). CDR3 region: CASSLGQSSYEQYF. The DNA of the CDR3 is TGTGCCAGCAGCTTAGGTCAGAGCTCCTACGAGCAGTACTTC. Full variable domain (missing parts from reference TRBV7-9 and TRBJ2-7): DTGVSQNPRHKITKRGQNVTFRCDPISEHNRLYWYRQTLGQGPEFLTYFQNEAQLEKSRLLSDRFSAERPKGSFSTLEIQRTEQGDSAMYLCASSLGQSSYEQYFGPGTRLTVT.

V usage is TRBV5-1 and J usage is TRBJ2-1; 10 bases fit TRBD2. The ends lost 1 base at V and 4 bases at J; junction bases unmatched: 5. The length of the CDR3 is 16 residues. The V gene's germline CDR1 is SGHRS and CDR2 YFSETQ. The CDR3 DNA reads TGCGCCAGCAGCTTGCGCCCAGCGGGAGGGTACAATGAGCAGTTCTTC. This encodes CASSLRPAGGYNEQFF.

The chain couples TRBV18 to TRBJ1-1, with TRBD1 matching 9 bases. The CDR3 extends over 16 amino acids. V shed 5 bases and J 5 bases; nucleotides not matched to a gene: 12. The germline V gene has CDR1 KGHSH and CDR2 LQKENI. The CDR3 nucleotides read TGTGCCAGCTCATCGTCCGGGACAGGGTCAAGGACTGAAGCTTTCTTT. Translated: CASSSSGTGSRTEAFF.

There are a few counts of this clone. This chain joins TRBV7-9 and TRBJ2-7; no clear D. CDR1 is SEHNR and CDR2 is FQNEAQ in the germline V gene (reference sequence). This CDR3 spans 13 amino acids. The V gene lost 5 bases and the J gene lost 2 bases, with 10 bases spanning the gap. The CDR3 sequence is CASSPGPTYEQYF. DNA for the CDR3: TGTGCCAGCAGCCCCGGACCGACCTACGAGCAGTACTTC.

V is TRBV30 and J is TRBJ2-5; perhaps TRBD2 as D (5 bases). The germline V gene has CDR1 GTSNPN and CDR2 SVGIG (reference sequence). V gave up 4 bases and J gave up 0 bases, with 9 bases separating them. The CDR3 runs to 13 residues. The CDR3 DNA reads TGTGCCTGGACGGGCGGGTACCAAGAGACCCAGTACTTC. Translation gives CAWTGGYQETQYF. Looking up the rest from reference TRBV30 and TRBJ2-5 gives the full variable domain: SQTIHQWPATLVQPVGSPLSLECTVEGTSNPNLYWYRQAAGRGLQLLFYSVGIGQISSEVPQNLSASRPQDRQFILSSKKLLLSDSGFYLCAWTGGYQETQYFGPGTRLLVL.

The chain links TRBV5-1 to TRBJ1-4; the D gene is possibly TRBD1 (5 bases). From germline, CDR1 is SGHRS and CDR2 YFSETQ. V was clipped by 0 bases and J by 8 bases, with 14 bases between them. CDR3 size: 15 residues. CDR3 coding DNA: TGCGCCAGCAGCTTGGAGGGGAGGGTTTTAGAAAAACTGTTTTTT. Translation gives CASSLEGRVLEKLFF.

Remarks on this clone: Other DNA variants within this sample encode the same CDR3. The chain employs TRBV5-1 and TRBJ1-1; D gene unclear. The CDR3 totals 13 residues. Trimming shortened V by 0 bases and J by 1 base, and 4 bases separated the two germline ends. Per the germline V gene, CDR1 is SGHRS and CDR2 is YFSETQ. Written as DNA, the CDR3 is TGCGCCAGCAGCTTGGGGGGGAACACTGAAGCTTTCTTT. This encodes CASSLGGNTEAFF. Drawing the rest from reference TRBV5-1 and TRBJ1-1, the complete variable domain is KAGVTQTPRYLIKTRGQQVTLSCSPISGHRSVSWYQQTPGQGLQFLFEYFSETQRNKGNFPGRFSGRQFSNSRSEMNVSTLELGDSALYLCASSLGGNTEAFFGQGTRLTVV.

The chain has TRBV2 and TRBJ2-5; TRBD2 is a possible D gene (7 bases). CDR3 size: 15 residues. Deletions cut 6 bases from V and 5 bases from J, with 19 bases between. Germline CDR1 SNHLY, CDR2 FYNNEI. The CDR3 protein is CASSSGASGGETQYF. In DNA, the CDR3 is TGTGCCAGCAGCTCAGGGGCTAGCGGAGGGGAGACCCAGTACTTC.

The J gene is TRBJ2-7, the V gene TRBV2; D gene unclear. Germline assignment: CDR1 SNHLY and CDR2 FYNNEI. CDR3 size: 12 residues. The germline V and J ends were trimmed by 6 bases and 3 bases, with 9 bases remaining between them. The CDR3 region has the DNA TGTGCCAGCAGGGGAAACCTCTACGAGCAGTACTTC. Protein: CASRGNLYEQYF. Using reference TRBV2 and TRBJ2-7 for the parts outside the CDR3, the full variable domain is EPEVTQTPSHQVTQMGQEVILRCVPISNHLYFYWYRQILGQKVEFLVSFYNNEISEKSEIFDDQFSVERPDGSNFTLKIRSTKLEDSAMYFCASRGNLYEQYFGPGTRLTVT.

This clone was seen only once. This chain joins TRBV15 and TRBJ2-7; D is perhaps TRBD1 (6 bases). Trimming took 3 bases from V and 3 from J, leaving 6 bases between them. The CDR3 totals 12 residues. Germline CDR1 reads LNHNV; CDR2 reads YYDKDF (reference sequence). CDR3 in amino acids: CATSRDSYEQYF. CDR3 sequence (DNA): TGTGCCACCAGCAGGGACAGCTACGAGCAGTACTTC.

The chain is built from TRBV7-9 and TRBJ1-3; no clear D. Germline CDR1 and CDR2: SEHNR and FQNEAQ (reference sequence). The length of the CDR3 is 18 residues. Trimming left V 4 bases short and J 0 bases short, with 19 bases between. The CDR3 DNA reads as TGTGCCAGCAGCTCACCGCTGACGGTTACCCCCTCTGGAAACACCATATATTTT. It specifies CASSSPLTVTPSGNTIYF. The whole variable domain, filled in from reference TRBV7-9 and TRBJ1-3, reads DTGVSQNPRHKITKRGQNVTFRCDPISEHNRLYWYRQTLGQGPEFLTYFQNEAQLEKSRLLSDRFSAERPKGSFSTLEIQRTEQGDSAMYLCASSSPLTVTPSGNTIYFGEGSWLTVV.

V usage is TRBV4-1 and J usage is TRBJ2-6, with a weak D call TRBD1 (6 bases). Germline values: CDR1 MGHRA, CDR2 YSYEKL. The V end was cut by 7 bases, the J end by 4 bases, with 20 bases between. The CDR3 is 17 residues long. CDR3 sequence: CASTQGVGAQGANVLTF. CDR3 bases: TGCGCCAGCACCCAGGGCGTGGGGGCGCAGGGGGCCAACGTCCTGACTTTC.

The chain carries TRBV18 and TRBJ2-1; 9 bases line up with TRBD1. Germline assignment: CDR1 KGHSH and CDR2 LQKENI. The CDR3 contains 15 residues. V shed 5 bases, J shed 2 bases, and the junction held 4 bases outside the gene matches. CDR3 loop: CASSSGQGTYNEQFF. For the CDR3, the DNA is TGTGCCAGCTCATCTGGACAGGGGACCTACAATGAGCAGTTCTTC.

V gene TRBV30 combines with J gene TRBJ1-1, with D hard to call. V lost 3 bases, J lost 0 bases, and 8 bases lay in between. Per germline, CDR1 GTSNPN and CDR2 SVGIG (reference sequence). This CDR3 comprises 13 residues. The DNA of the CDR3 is TGTGCCTGGAGGGCAGGCCTGAACACTGAAGCTTTCTTT. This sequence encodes CAWRAGLNTEAFF.

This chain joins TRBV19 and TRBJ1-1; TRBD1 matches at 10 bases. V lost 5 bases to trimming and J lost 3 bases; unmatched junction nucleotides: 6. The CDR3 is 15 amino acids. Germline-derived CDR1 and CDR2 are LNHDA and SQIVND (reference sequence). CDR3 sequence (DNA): TGTGCCAGTAGTGAGCCCGGGACAGGGGACACTGAAGCTTTCTTT. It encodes CASSEPGTGDTEAFF.

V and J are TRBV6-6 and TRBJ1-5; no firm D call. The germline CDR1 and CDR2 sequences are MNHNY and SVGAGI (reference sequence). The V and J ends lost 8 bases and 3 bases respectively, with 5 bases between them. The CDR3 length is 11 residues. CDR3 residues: CASSNNQPQHF. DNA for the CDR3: TGTGCCAGCTCTAACAATCAGCCCCAGCATTTT.

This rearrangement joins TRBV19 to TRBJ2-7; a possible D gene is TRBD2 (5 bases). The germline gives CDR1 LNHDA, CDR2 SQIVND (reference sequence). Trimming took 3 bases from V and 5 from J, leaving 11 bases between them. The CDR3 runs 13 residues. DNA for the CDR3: TGTGCCAGTAGTATTCCCGGGAACCACGAGCAGTACTTC. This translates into CASSIPGNHEQYF.

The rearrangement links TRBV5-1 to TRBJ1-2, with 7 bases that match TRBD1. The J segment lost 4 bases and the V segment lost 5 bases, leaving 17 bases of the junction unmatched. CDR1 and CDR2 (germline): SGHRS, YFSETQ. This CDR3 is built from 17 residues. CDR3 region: CASSSTGTATSGYGYTF. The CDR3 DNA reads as TGCGCCAGCAGTTCCACCGGGACAGCGACTTCCGGCTATGGCTACACCTTC.

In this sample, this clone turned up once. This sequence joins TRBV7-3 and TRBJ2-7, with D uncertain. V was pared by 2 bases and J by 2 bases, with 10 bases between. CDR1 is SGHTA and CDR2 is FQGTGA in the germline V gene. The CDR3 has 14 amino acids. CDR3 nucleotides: TGTGCCAGCAGCTTAGTAGGTAGGGCCTACGAGCAGTACTTC. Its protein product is CASSLVGRAYEQYF.

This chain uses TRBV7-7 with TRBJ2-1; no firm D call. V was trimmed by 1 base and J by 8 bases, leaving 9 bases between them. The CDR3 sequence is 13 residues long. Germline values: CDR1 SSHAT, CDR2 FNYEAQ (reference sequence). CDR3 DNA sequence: TGTGCCAGCAGCTTAGGACTTGGGGATGAGCAGTTCTTC. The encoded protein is CASSLGLGDEQFF.

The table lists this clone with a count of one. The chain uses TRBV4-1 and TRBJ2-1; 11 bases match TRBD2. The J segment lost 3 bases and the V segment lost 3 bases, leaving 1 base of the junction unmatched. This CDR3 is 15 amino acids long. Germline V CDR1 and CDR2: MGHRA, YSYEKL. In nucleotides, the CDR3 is TGCGCCAGCAGCCAGACTAGCGGGGACTACAATGAGCAGTTCTTC. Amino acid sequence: CASSQTSGDYNEQFF.

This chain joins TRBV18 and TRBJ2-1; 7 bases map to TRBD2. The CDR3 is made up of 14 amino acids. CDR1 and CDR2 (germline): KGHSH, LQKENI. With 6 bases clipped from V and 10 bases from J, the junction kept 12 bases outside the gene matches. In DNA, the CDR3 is TGTGCCAGCTCCCCGAAGGGTACCGGGAGGGAGCAGTTCTTC. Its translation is CASSPKGTGREQFF.

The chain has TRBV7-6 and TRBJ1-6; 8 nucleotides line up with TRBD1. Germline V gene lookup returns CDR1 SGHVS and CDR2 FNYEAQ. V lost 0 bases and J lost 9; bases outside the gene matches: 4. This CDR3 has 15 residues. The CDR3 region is CASSLADRGGSPLHF. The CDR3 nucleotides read TGTGCCAGCAGCTTAGCCGACAGGGGAGGTTCACCCCTCCACTTT.

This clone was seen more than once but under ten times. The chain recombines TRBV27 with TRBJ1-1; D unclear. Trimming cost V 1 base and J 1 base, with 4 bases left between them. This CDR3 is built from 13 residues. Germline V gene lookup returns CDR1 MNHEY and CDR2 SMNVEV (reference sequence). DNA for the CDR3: TGTGCCAGCAGTTTATACAGGAACACTGAAGCTTTCTTT. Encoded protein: CASSLYRNTEAFF.

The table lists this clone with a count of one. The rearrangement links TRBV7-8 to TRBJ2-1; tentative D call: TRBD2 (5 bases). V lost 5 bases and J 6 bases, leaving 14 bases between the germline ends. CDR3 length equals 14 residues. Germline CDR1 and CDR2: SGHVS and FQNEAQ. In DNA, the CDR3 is TGTGCCAGCAGCCCCGGGATAAATGCCAATGAGCAGTTCTTC. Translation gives CASSPGINANEQFF.